These T cell receptor beta chains were read from a single sample in a study of prognosis after radiotherapy for stage I lung cancer. TCRdb called the multiplex PCR reads again in MiXCR, with one record for every CDR3 protein. The profile covers some 38,000 distinct CDR3 sequences, with roughly 24% appearing a single time and less than 30% taken by the ten largest. Sequencing was performed on PBMCs, taken before or after stereotactic body radiation therapy (not recorded which). These receptors were obtained from a donor aged 50 or older with non-small cell lung cancer. CDR3s include the opening cysteine and the closing phenylalanine or tryptophan. A D gene is named only where the DNA matches it firmly. Some rows mark clone size as missing; the rest say once, few, many or name a class of expanded clone.

V: TRBV13
D: TRBD1
J: TRBJ1-6
size: many
DNA: TGTGCCAGCAGCTCTAGACAGGGCAATTCACCCCTCCACTTT
CDR3: CASSSRQGNSPLHF

V: TRBV4-1
D: NA
J: TRBJ2-6
size: many
DNA: TGCGCCAGCAGCCAAGAATTGTGGGGATCTGGGGCCAACGTCCTGACTTTC
CDR3: CASSQELWGSGANVLTF

V: TRBV19
D: NA
J: TRBJ2-7
size: many
DNA: TGTGCCAGTAGTCCAGATGTCACCTACGAGCAGTACTTC
CDR3: CASSPDVTYEQYF

V: TRBV28
D: NA
J: TRBJ1-2
size: many
DNA: NA
CDR3: CASSTSRVRGFGYTF

V: TRBV9
D: TRBD2
J: TRBJ2-5
size: NA
DNA: TGTGCCAGCAGCGTAGAAGACACGGGGGGGGAGACCCAGTACTTC
CDR3: CASSVEDTGGETQYF

V: TRBV18
D: NA
J: TRBJ1-1
size: few
DNA: TGTGCCAGCTCACCGCTTGGCGTTTCCAGGGAAGGAAAAGGAGCTTTCTTT
CDR3: CASSPLGVSREGKGAFF

V: TRBV19
D: TRBD2
J: TRBJ2-2
size: many
DNA: TGTGCCAGTAAGAAGGGGACTAGCGGGGGGCAGAACACCGGGGAGCTGTTTTTT
CDR3: CASKKGTSGGQNTGELFF

V: TRBV6-4
D: TRBD2
J: TRBJ2-1
size: many
DNA: TGTGCCAGCAGTATCCGGGGGGGCGGGAATGAGCAGTTCTTC
CDR3: CASSIRGGGNEQFF

V: TRBV4-1
D: NA
J: TRBJ1-2
size: many
DNA: TGCGCCAGCAGCCAGGCCAGGATGTATGGCTACACCTTC
CDR3: CASSQARMYGYTF

V: TRBV19
D: TRBD2
J: TRBJ2-7
size: many
DNA: TGTGCCAGTAGTATAGTGGCCGCGGCGGGAGCCATAGTAGAGCAGTACTTC
CDR3: CASSIVAAAGAIVEQYF

V: TRBV4-1
D: TRBD1
J: TRBJ2-5
size: many
DNA: TGCGCCAGCAGTCGGACAGGCGGTCAAGAGACCCAGTACTTC
CDR3: CASSRTGGQETQYF

V: TRBV29-1
D: TRBD1
J: TRBJ2-2
size: many
DNA: TGCAGCGGGGGGACAGGGGGCACCGGGGAGCTGTTTTTT
CDR3: CSGGTGGTGELFF

V: TRBV6-5
D: NA
J: TRBJ2-3
size: many
DNA: TGTGCCAGCAGTTACAGGGGTGGTGGGTCTATATTCACAGATACGCAGTATTTT
CDR3: CASSYRGGGSIFTDTQYF

V: TRBV20-1
D: TRBD2
J: TRBJ2-3
size: many
DNA: TGCAGTGCTAGAGATGAGGCTAGCGGGGGCACAGATACGCAGTATTTT
CDR3: CSARDEASGGTDTQYF

V: TRBV12-3/TRBV12-4
D: NA
J: TRBJ2-7
size: many
DNA: TGTGCCAGCATGGGGGTGAGGTTCGAGCAGTACTTC
CDR3: CASMGVRFEQYF

V: TRBV2
D: TRBD1
J: TRBJ1-2
size: many
DNA: TGTGCCAGCAAAGGACAGGGATGGTATGGCTACACCTTC
CDR3: CASKGQGWYGYTF

V: TRBV5-4
D: TRBD2
J: TRBJ2-7
size: many
DNA: TGTGCCAGCAGCTTGGGTGCGGGAGCCTACGAGCAGTACTTC
CDR3: CASSLGAGAYEQYF

V: TRBV7-9
D: NA
J: TRBJ1-2
size: many
DNA: TGTGCCAGCAGCTTTTCCAGGGGAGCTAACTATGGCTACACCTTC
CDR3: CASSFSRGANYGYTF

V: TRBV28
D: NA
J: TRBJ2-1
size: many
DNA: TGTGCCAGCAGTTTAACCAGGGACACCTACAATGAGCAGTTCTTC
CDR3: CASSLTRDTYNEQFF

V: TRBV4-1
D: NA
J: TRBJ1-1
size: NA
DNA: TGCGCCAGCAGCCAGGTTCATGGGCAAGGGGGTACTGAAGCTTTCTTT
CDR3: CASSQVHGQGGTEAFF

V: TRBV5-5
D: NA
J: TRBJ1-3
size: many
DNA: TGTGCCAGCAGCTTGGAGGACATAAGCTCTGGAAACACCATATATTTT
CDR3: CASSLEDISSGNTIYF

V: TRBV20-1
D: NA
J: TRBJ2-5
size: many
DNA: TGCAGTGCTAGGGGCGGGCGGGAGACCCAGTACTTC
CDR3: CSARGGRETQYF